The rows below give T cell receptor beta chains drawn from one sample of a study of shared clonotypes between healthy human individuals. TCRdb keeps only in-frame clones here, not all; method: immunoSEQ multiplex PCR. The sample lists about 490,000 clones, about three quarters occurring once. The sample comprised PBMCs. The receptors derive from a woman aged 40-49 years in good health. Some clones in this sample may be carry-over from other donors' samples. The CDR3 runs from the conserved cysteine through the conserved F or W. D genes are given only for firm matches. Clone size is not always given. Where it is, it says once, few, many or a class for expanded clones.

J,D,size,length,V,CDR3,DNA
TRBJ1-1,TRBD1,many,14,TRBV29-1,CSVMDRGRGSEAFF,TGCAGCGTTATGGACAGGGGGCGAGGATCTGAAGCTTTCTTT
TRBJ2-1,.,few,16,TRBV5-1,CASSLGLAKTYNEQFF,TGCGCCAGCAGCTTGGGCCTAGCGAAAACCTACAATGAGCAGTTCTTC
TRBJ1-3,.,.,16,TRBV7-9,CASSLPVDLSGNTIYF,TGTGCCAGCAGCTTGCCAGTGGACCTCTCTGGAAACACCATATATTTT
TRBJ2-4,.,.,15,TRBV6-5,CASSNPEVAKNIQYF,TGTGCCAGCAGTAACCCCGAAGTAGCCAAAAACATTCAGTACTTC
TRBJ1-1,.,.,11,TRBV10-2,CASTLGREAFF,TGCGCCAGCACTCTAGGGAGGGAAGCTTTCTTT
TRBJ1-1,TRBD1,once,14,TRBV5-4,CASRPGTERTEAFF,TGTGCCAGCAGACCCGGGACAGAACGCACTGAAGCTTTCTTT
TRBJ1-5,TRBD1,.,16,TRBV27,CASSIPRQGSNQPQHF,TGTGCCAGCAGCATTCCCAGACAGGGTAGCAATCAGCCCCAGCATTTT
TRBJ2-7,.,.,15,TRBV21-1,CASSRETGPSYEQYF,TGTGCCAGCAGCAGAGAGACAGGGCCCTCCTACGAGCAGTACTTC
TRBJ2-7,.,.,16,TRBV28,CASSLPLAATRDEQYF,TGTGCCAGCAGTTTACCCTTAGCGGCTACTCGGGACGAGCAGTACTTC
TRBJ2-5,TRBD1,.,15,TRBV18,CASSSTGTGQETQYF,TGTGCCAGCTCGTCAACCGGGACAGGGCAAGAGACCCAGTACTTC
TRBJ1-5,.,.,18,TRBV2,CASSEAPPGQYSNQPQHF,TGTGCCAGCAGTGAAGCCCCGCCCGGACAGTATAGCAATCAGCCCCAGCATTTT
TRBJ1-4,.,.,15,TRBV9,CASSVSPGTNEKLFF,TGTGCCAGCAGCGTCAGCCCAGGGACTAATGAAAAACTGTTTTTT
TRBJ2-1,TRBD2,.,14,TRBV29-1,CSVHGGRAYNEQFF,TGCAGCGTTCACGGCGGGAGGGCTTACAATGAGCAGTTCTTC
TRBJ1-1,.,.,12,TRBV28,CASSSVSTEAFF,TGTGCCAGCAGTTCAGTTAGCACTGAAGCTTTCTTT
TRBJ2-2,.,.,12,TRBV7-9,CASSPLDRELFF,TGTGCCAGCAGCCCCCTAGACCGGGAGCTGTTTTTT
TRBJ2-2,.,.,14,TRBV18,CASSPLPNTGELFF,TGTGCCAGCTCACCACTACCGAACACCGGGGAGCTGTTTTTT
TRBJ1-1,TRBD1,few,16,TRBV7-8,CASSPNWDRRNTEAFF,TGTGCCAGCAGCCCAAATTGGGACAGGAGGAACACTGAAGCTTTCTTT
TRBJ2-1,TRBD2,once,15,TRBV7-9,CASSVGWEGRNEQFF,TGTGCCAGCAGCGTAGGGTGGGAGGGCCGCAATGAGCAGTTCTTC
TRBJ2-4,.,few,14,TRBV11-2,CASSLADRLGIQYF,TGTGCCAGCAGCTTAGCCGACAGGTTGGGCATTCAGTACTTC
TRBJ1-2,TRBD1,.,14,TRBV4-1,CASSQRTGVEGYTF,TGCGCCAGCAGCCAACGGACAGGGGTTGAGGGCTACACCTTC
TRBJ1-5,TRBD1,.,15,TRBV30,CAWMGQGAQSQPQHF,TGTGCCTGGATGGGACAGGGGGCGCAAAGTCAGCCCCAGCATTTT
TRBJ1-4,.,.,12,TRBV29-1,CSVDAGTEKLFF,TGCAGCGTTGACGCAGGGACCGAAAAACTGTTTTTT
TRBJ2-7,.,many,11,TRBV20-1,CSGSSAYEQYF,TGCAGTGGAAGTTCCGCCTACGAGCAGTACTTC
TRBJ2-2,.,once,14,TRBV7-3,CASSPRMNTGELFF,TGTGCCAGCAGCCCCCGCATGAACACCGGGGAGCTGTTTTTT
TRBJ1-4,.,.,13,TRBV5-6,CAGSSGTNEKLFF,TGTGCCGGTTCGTCAGGGACTAATGAAAAACTGTTTTTT
TRBJ2-7,.,few,14,TRBV15,CATSRAGQFYEQYF,TGTGCCACCAGCAGAGCGGGACAATTTTACGAGCAGTACTTC
TRBJ2-3,.,.,16,TRBV19,CASSLRLRRGTDTQYF,TGTGCCAGTAGTCTCAGACTCCGTCGGGGCACAGATACGCAGTATTTT
TRBJ2-1,.,.,11,TRBV7-3,CASSLIGEQFF,TGTGCCAGCAGCTTAATCGGAGAGCAGTTCTTC
TRBJ2-2,.,.,13,TRBV13,CASSLGRLGELFF,TGTGCCAGCAGCTTAGGCCGGCTAGGGGAGCTGTTTTTT
TRBJ2-2,.,many,14,TRBV29-1,CSVEDGGATGELFF,TGCAGCGTTGAAGATGGCGGGGCCACCGGGGAGCTGTTTTTT
TRBJ2-7,TRBD2,few,15,TRBV6-1,CASSSGTSTRYEQYF,TGTGCCAGCAGCTCCGGGACTAGCACTCGCTACGAGCAGTACTTC
TRBJ1-5,.,.,14,TRBV4-3,CASSHRAGDQPQHF,TGCGCCAGCAGCCATCGGGCCGGGGATCAGCCCCAGCATTTT
TRBJ2-4,.,.,16,TRBV6-6,CASSYSTGLAKNIQYF,TGTGCCAGCAGTTACTCTACGGGTTTGGCCAAAAACATTCAGTACTTC
TRBJ2-1,.,.,15,TRBV11-2,CASSLDRGTVNEQFF,TGTGCCAGCAGCTTAGATCGGGGAACAGTGAATGAGCAGTTCTTC
TRBJ1-2,.,.,13,TRBV5-6,CASSLAGIYGYTF,TGTGCCAGCAGCCTTGCTGGGATCTATGGCTACACCTTC
TRBJ2-1,TRBD2,.,15,TRBV7-2,CASSSAGHSYNEQFF,TGTGCCAGCAGCTCAGCGGGGCACTCCTACAATGAGCAGTTCTTC
TRBJ2-2,.,.,16,TRBV9,CASSVVSGADPGELFF,TGTGCCAGCAGCGTAGTGTCGGGGGCCGATCCCGGGGAGCTGTTTTTT
TRBJ1-2,.,once,12,TRBV6-5,CASSYPLYGYTF,TGTGCCAGCAGTTACCCGCTCTATGGCTACACCTTC